The T cell receptor (beta chain) under discussion was sequenced for a study of blood T cell repertoires in COVID-19. Study details: Collection of acute and convalescent COVID-19 samples took place in the United States, Italy and Spain. T cells, B-cell-depleted T cells, or PBMCs provided the cDNA or gDNA that served as material.

The authors' processing: From reference gene primer amplification, estimates of nucleated cell counts were derived. TCRdb's copy holds only in-frame clones and misses some; the assay was immunoSEQ multiplex PCR. D and trimming were read from the DNA, whereas the V and J calls and clone size are those reported in that table. The sample holds about 150,000 clones, under 85% seen once. This receptor was identified in a woman older than 75 with acute or convalescent COVID-19. Sequenced material: peripheral blood.

The CDR3 region is CASSDWGRSSEAFF. As DNA, the CDR3 is TGCGCCAGCAGTGATTGGGGGCGCTCCTCTGAAGCTTTCTTT. The chain joins TRBV10-1 to TRBJ1-1, with D perhaps matching TRBD1 (6 bases). The V and J ends lost 3 bases and 6 bases respectively, with 14 bases between them. Per the germline V gene, CDR1 is WNHNN and CDR2 is SYGVQD (reference sequence). The CDR3 totals 14 residues.